This is a list of T cell receptor beta chains from one sample in a study of T cell changes during pregnancy in multiple sclerosis. TCRdb's copy holds only in-frame clones and misses some; the assay was immunoSEQ multiplex PCR. The repertoire holds 85,000 to 130,000 clones, with approximately 90% as singletons. The sequencing here drew on peripheral blood, taken in the second trimester of pregnancy. These receptors all stem from a female donor with multiple sclerosis, enrolled in a pregnancy study. The CDR3 runs from the conserved cysteine through the conserved F or W. The D gene is left open where the match is weak. The listing skips clone size in some rows; elsewhere it reads once, few, many or a size class.

D gene: .
V gene: TRBV30
clone size: .
J gene: TRBJ1-1
CDR3 DNA: TGTGCCTGGAAGGAACAGATGAACACTGAAGCTTTCTTT
CDR3 protein: CAWKEQMNTEAFF

D gene: .
V gene: TRBV5-1
clone size: .
J gene: TRBJ1-3
CDR3 DNA: TGCGCCAGTCGAGAGTCTAGCCCTGGAAACACCATATATTTT
CDR3 protein: CASRESSPGNTIYF

D gene: .
V gene: TRBV4-2
clone size: .
J gene: TRBJ2-7
CDR3 DNA: TGTGCCAGCAGCCAAGATCTCGGCGCGGGACGCTCCTACGAGCAGTACTTC
CDR3 protein: CASSQDLGAGRSYEQYF

D gene: .
V gene: TRBV18
clone size: .
J gene: TRBJ1-5
CDR3 DNA: TGTGCCAGCTCACCAAAGACAGGTCCCGATCAGCCCCAGCATTTT
CDR3 protein: CASSPKTGPDQPQHF

D gene: TRBD1
V gene: TRBV30
clone size: .
J gene: TRBJ2-1
CDR3 DNA: TGTGCCTGGAGTGTACAAGGGGGCGAGAAGCAGTTCTTC
CDR3 protein: CAWSVQGGEKQFF

D gene: .
V gene: TRBV6-6
clone size: .
J gene: TRBJ2-1
CDR3 DNA: TGTGCCAGCAGAGTCCGGCTAGCGACTTACAATGAGCAGTTCTTC
CDR3 protein: CASRVRLATYNEQFF

D gene: TRBD2
V gene: TRBV28
clone size: .
J gene: TRBJ2-1
CDR3 DNA: TGTGCCAGCAGCCAAGGACTAGCGGGAGTCTACTCGTACAATGAGCAGTTCTTC
CDR3 protein: CASSQGLAGVYSYNEQFF

D gene: TRBD1
V gene: TRBV19
clone size: .
J gene: TRBJ2-5
CDR3 DNA: TGTGCCAGTAGTATAACCGGACAGGGAGGAGAGACCCAGTACTTC
CDR3 protein: CASSITGQGGETQYF

D gene: TRBD2
V gene: TRBV7-3
clone size: .
J gene: TRBJ2-3
CDR3 DNA: TGTGCCAGCAGCCCCAGGGCTAGCGGGAGTGGTGATACGCAGTATTTT
CDR3 protein: CASSPRASGSGDTQYF

D gene: .
V gene: TRBV10-1
clone size: once
J gene: TRBJ1-1
CDR3 DNA: TGCGCCAGCAGTGAGTCGGGCATCACTGAAGCTTTCTTT
CDR3 protein: CASSESGITEAFF

D gene: .
V gene: TRBV28
clone size: .
J gene: TRBJ1-4
CDR3 DNA: TGTGCCAGCAGCCTCCTCCGGGGGGGGATTAATGAAAAACTGTTTTTT
CDR3 protein: CASSLLRGGINEKLFF

D gene: .
V gene: TRBV6-5
clone size: .
J gene: TRBJ1-2
CDR3 DNA: TGTGCCAGCAGACCTGGCGGAGTGTATGGCTACACCTTC
CDR3 protein: CASRPGGVYGYTF

D gene: TRBD1
V gene: TRBV30
clone size: .
J gene: TRBJ2-2
CDR3 DNA: TGTGCCTGGAGTGGGGGGACAGGGATCACCGGGGAGCTGTTTTTT
CDR3 protein: CAWSGGTGITGELFF

D gene: TRBD1
V gene: TRBV5-4
clone size: once
J gene: TRBJ1-3
CDR3 DNA: TGTGCCAGCAGCCTACAGGGGCACTCTGGAAACACCATATATTTT
CDR3 protein: CASSLQGHSGNTIYF

D gene: .
V gene: TRBV27
clone size: .
J gene: TRBJ1-5
CDR3 DNA: TGTGCCAGCGCGAGGGGGAGTGGCAATCAGCCCCAGCATTTT
CDR3 protein: CASARGSGNQPQHF

D gene: TRBD1
V gene: TRBV19
clone size: .
J gene: TRBJ1-1
CDR3 DNA: TGTGCCAGTAGTACAGACAGGGGCTCGGACACTGAAGCTTTCTTT
CDR3 protein: CASSTDRGSDTEAFF

D gene: TRBD2
V gene: TRBV29-1
clone size: .
J gene: TRBJ2-1
CDR3 DNA: TGCAGCGTTGACAAATCCAATAGCGGGAGCTACAATGAGCAGTTCTTC
CDR3 protein: CSVDKSNSGSYNEQFF

D gene: TRBD2
V gene: TRBV2
clone size: .
J gene: TRBJ2-1
CDR3 DNA: TGTGCCAGCAGGGTAGCGGGAGAGCAGTTCTTC
CDR3 protein: CASRVAGEQFF

D gene: TRBD2
V gene: TRBV5-1
clone size: .
J gene: TRBJ2-5
CDR3 DNA: TGCGCCAGCAGCTTTGCCTTTAGCGGGAGGGCCCGGGAGACCCAGTACTTC
CDR3 protein: CASSFAFSGRARETQYF

D gene: TRBD2
V gene: TRBV2
clone size: .
J gene: TRBJ2-3
CDR3 DNA: TGTGCCAGCAGTGGGGCCCGGGGGGGCACAGATACGCAGTATTTT
CDR3 protein: CASSGARGGTDTQYF

D gene: TRBD1
V gene: TRBV7-6
clone size: .
J gene: TRBJ1-1
CDR3 DNA: TGTGCCAGCAGCTCGACAGGGGCGGGCAACACTGAAGCTTTCTTT
CDR3 protein: CASSSTGAGNTEAFF

D gene: .
V gene: TRBV19
clone size: .
J gene: TRBJ1-1
CDR3 DNA: TGTGCCAGTAGTATCGCAGGGGCGAGGGTAGCTTTCTTT
CDR3 protein: CASSIAGARVAFF

D gene: .
V gene: TRBV29-1
clone size: .
J gene: TRBJ2-4
CDR3 DNA: TGCAGCGTTGCAGGGAGGCAGAGGGACATTCAGTACTTC
CDR3 protein: CSVAGRQRDIQYF

D gene: TRBD1
V gene: TRBV6-5
clone size: .
J gene: TRBJ2-2
CDR3 DNA: TGTGCCAGCAGTTCGGGACAGATAAACACCGGGGAGCTGTTTTTT
CDR3 protein: CASSSGQINTGELFF

D gene: TRBD1
V gene: TRBV19
clone size: .
J gene: TRBJ1-2
CDR3 DNA: TGTGCCAGTAGTGCCCGGGGGACAGGGTTGTTTTCCGACTATGGCTACACCTTC
CDR3 protein: CASSARGTGLFSDYGYTF

D gene: TRBD1
V gene: TRBV10-2
clone size: .
J gene: TRBJ2-7
CDR3 DNA: TGCGCCAGCAGTCGGGCCGGACAGGGGCCCTACGAGCAGTACTTC
CDR3 protein: CASSRAGQGPYEQYF

D gene: .
V gene: TRBV7-2
clone size: .
J gene: TRBJ1-3
CDR3 DNA: TGTGCCAGCAGCTTAGAACAGGGAAGGTCTGGAAACACCATATATTTT
CDR3 protein: CASSLEQGRSGNTIYF

D gene: .
V gene: TRBV7-2
clone size: .
J gene: TRBJ2-7
CDR3 DNA: TGTGCCAGCAGCTTAGACCAGGCCAACTACGAGCAGTACTTC
CDR3 protein: CASSLDQANYEQYF

D gene: .
V gene: TRBV27
clone size: .
J gene: TRBJ1-1
CDR3 DNA: TGTGCCAGCAGTTTAATAGGGGGCACTGAAGCTTTCTTT
CDR3 protein: CASSLIGGTEAFF

D gene: TRBD1
V gene: TRBV9
clone size: .
J gene: TRBJ2-2
CDR3 DNA: TGTGCCAGCTCCACCTACGCCGGGACAGGGAGAAGGACCGGGGAGCTGTTTTTT
CDR3 protein: CASSTYAGTGRRTGELFF

D gene: TRBD1
V gene: TRBV11-2
clone size: .
J gene: TRBJ1-2
CDR3 DNA: TGTGCCAGCAGCCAGACCGGACAGGGCGGCTATGGCTACACCTTC
CDR3 protein: CASSQTGQGGYGYTF

D gene: TRBD1
V gene: TRBV19
clone size: .
J gene: TRBJ1-5
CDR3 DNA: TGTGCCAGTAGTATAGGGGACAGGTGGGTTCAGCCCCAGCATTTT
CDR3 protein: CASSIGDRWVQPQHF

D gene: .
V gene: TRBV6-6
clone size: .
J gene: TRBJ2-7
CDR3 DNA: TGTGCCAGCAACCAACAGGGACCCACCTACGAGCAGTACTTC
CDR3 protein: CASNQQGPTYEQYF

D gene: TRBD2
V gene: TRBV6-1
clone size: .
J gene: TRBJ2-3
CDR3 DNA: TGTGCCAGCAGGGCCCTCGGGAGGGCCGTAGATACGCAGTATTTT
CDR3 protein: CASRALGRAVDTQYF

D gene: TRBD2
V gene: TRBV7-9
clone size: .
J gene: TRBJ2-7
CDR3 DNA: TGTGCCAGCAGCTTAGTGGGGGATACTAGCGGGAGGGCCTACGAGCAGTACTTC
CDR3 protein: CASSLVGDTSGRAYEQYF

D gene: .
V gene: TRBV9
clone size: .
J gene: TRBJ2-3
CDR3 DNA: TGTGCCAGCAGCTCCCGGACTAGCACAGATACGCAGTATTTT
CDR3 protein: CASSSRTSTDTQYF

D gene: .
V gene: TRBV9
clone size: .
J gene: TRBJ1-1
CDR3 DNA: TGTGCCAGCAGCGTAGGGGGAGGGACGGGGGAAGCTTTCTTT
CDR3 protein: CASSVGGGTGEAFF

D gene: .
V gene: TRBV5-6
clone size: .
J gene: TRBJ2-5
CDR3 DNA: TGTGCCAGCAGCTTAACCAGCGCAGAGACCCAGTACTTC
CDR3 protein: CASSLTSAETQYF

D gene: .
V gene: TRBV19
clone size: .
J gene: TRBJ2-2
CDR3 DNA: TGTGCCAGTAGTTCCGGGACAAACACCGGGGAGCTGTTTTTT
CDR3 protein: CASSSGTNTGELFF

D gene: .
V gene: TRBV7-8
clone size: .
J gene: TRBJ1-3
CDR3 DNA: TGTGCCAGCAGCCGTGGTGGGAGCTCTGGAAACACCATATATTTT
CDR3 protein: CASSRGGSSGNTIYF

D gene: .
V gene: TRBV28
clone size: .
J gene: TRBJ1-2
CDR3 DNA: TGTGCCAGCAGTTTGCAGGGTAGCTATGGCTACACCTTC
CDR3 protein: CASSLQGSYGYTF

D gene: .
V gene: TRBV5-6
clone size: .
J gene: TRBJ2-7
CDR3 DNA: TGTGCCAGCAGCTTGGTTCGGAGGGGGCCCTCCTACGAGCAGTACTTC
CDR3 protein: CASSLVRRGPSYEQYF

D gene: TRBD2
V gene: TRBV13
clone size: .
J gene: TRBJ2-7
CDR3 DNA: TGTGCCAGCAGCTTAGCGGCGGGGGGCTACGAGCAGTACTTC
CDR3 protein: CASSLAAGGYEQYF

D gene: .
V gene: TRBV6-6
clone size: .
J gene: TRBJ2-1
CDR3 DNA: TGTGCCAGCAGTTACGTGCAGGGCAGGTCCTACAATGAGCAGTTCTTC
CDR3 protein: CASSYVQGRSYNEQFF

D gene: TRBD1
V gene: TRBV6-6
clone size: .
J gene: TRBJ1-1
CDR3 DNA: TGTGCCAGCGGCAGGGGGCAGTACGCTGAAGCTTTCTTT
CDR3 protein: CASGRGQYAEAFF

D gene: TRBD1
V gene: TRBV29-1
clone size: .
J gene: TRBJ2-3
CDR3 DNA: TGCAGCGTTACCGGGACAGGAGGAGATACGCAGTATTTT
CDR3 protein: CSVTGTGGDTQYF

D gene: TRBD1
V gene: TRBV19
clone size: .
J gene: TRBJ1-4
CDR3 DNA: TGTGCCAGTTCGGACAGGGCGGGCGAAAAACTGTTTTTT
CDR3 protein: CASSDRAGEKLFF

D gene: TRBD1
V gene: TRBV7-9
clone size: .
J gene: TRBJ1-2
CDR3 DNA: TGTGCCAGCAGCTTGAGGACAGGGTACTATGGCTACACCTTC
CDR3 protein: CASSLRTGYYGYTF

D gene: TRBD2
V gene: TRBV4-2
clone size: .
J gene: TRBJ2-1
CDR3 DNA: TGTGCCAGCAGCCAAGTGGAACTAGCGGGGGCCTCCTACAATGAGCAGTTCTTC
CDR3 protein: CASSQVELAGASYNEQFF

D gene: TRBD2
V gene: TRBV15
clone size: once
J gene: TRBJ2-5
CDR3 DNA: TGTGCCACTAGACTAGCGGGAGAGGAGACCCAGTACTTC
CDR3 protein: CATRLAGEETQYF

D gene: TRBD2
V gene: TRBV5-4
clone size: .
J gene: TRBJ2-1
CDR3 DNA: TGTGCCAGCAGCGAGGGCCCACTAGCGCGTGAGCAGTTCTTC
CDR3 protein: CASSEGPLAREQFF

D gene: .
V gene: TRBV7-9
clone size: .
J gene: TRBJ2-1
CDR3 DNA: TGTGCCAGCAGCACAACAGGATATGAGCAGTTCTTC
CDR3 protein: CASSTTGYEQFF

D gene: TRBD1
V gene: TRBV11-2
clone size: once
J gene: TRBJ1-5
CDR3 DNA: TGTGCCAGCAGCTTAGCAGGGGGCGCTGAGCCCCAGCATTTT
CDR3 protein: CASSLAGGAEPQHF